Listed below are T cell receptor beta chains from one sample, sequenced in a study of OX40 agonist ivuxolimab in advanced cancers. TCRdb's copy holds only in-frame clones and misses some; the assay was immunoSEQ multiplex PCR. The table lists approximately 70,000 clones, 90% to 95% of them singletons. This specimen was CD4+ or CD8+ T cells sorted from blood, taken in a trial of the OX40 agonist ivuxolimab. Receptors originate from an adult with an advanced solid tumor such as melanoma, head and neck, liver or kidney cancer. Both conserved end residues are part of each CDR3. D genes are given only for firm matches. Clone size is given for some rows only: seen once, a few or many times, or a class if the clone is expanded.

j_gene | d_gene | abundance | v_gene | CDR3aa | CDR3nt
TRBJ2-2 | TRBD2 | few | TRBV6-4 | CASSQTSENTGELFF | TGTGCCAGCTCTCAGACTAGCGAGAACACCGGGGAGCTGTTTTTT
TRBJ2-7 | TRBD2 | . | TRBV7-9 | CASSLGTSGSREQYF | TGTGCCAGCAGCTTGGGGACTAGCGGGAGTCGCGAGCAGTACTTC
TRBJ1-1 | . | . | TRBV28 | CASSLFPLAEAFF | TGTGCCAGCAGTTTATTCCCGTTGGCTGAAGCTTTCTTT
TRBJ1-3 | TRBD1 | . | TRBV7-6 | CASSSYRGPGSGNTIYF | TGTGCCAGCAGCTCCTACAGGGGGCCCGGCTCTGGAAACACCATATATTTT
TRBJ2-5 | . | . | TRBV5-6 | CASSFQETQYF | TGTGCCAGCAGCTTCCAAGAGACCCAGTACTTC
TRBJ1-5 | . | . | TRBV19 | CASSIGINSNQPQHF | TGTGCCAGTAGTATTGGCATCAATAGCAATCAGCCCCAGCATTTT
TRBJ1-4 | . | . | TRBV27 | CASSPRPPFATNEKLFF | TGTGCCAGCAGTCCAAGACCCCCCTTTGCAACTAATGAAAAACTGTTTTTT
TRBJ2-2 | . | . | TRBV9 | CASSVEDTGELFF | TGTGCCAGCAGCGTAGAAGACACCGGGGAGCTGTTTTTT
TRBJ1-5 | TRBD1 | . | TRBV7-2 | CASSLADRDSQLQHF | TGTGCCAGCAGCTTGGCGGACAGGGACAGCCAGCTCCAGCATTTT
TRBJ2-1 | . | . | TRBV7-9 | CASSSRGTRGYNEQFF | TGTGCCAGCAGCTCACGCGGAACTAGGGGCTACAATGAGCAGTTCTTC
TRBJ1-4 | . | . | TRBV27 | CASSLGASYVGEKLFF | TGTGCCAGCAGTCTGGGCGCCAGTTATGTCGGAGAAAAACTGTTTTTT
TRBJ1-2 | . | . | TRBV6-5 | CASSYSDPYTNYGYTF | TGTGCCAGCAGTTACTCGGATCCGTATACTAACTATGGCTACACCTTC
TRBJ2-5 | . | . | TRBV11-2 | CASSLAQLRGETQYF | TGTGCCAGCAGCTTAGCGCAGTTACGAGGGGAGACCCAGTACTTC
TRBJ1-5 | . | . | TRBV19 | CASSMGNQPQHF | TGTGCCAGTAGTATGGGAAATCAGCCCCAGCATTTT
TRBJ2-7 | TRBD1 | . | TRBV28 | CASSSAKMGQGAYEQYF | TGTGCCAGCAGTTCCGCAAAAATGGGACAGGGGGCATACGAGCAGTACTTC
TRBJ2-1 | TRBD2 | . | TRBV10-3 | CAISESKETSGYNEQFF | TGTGCCATCAGTGAGTCGAAGGAGACTAGCGGTTACAATGAGCAGTTCTTC
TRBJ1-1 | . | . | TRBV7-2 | CASSLGAGTGPNTEAFF | TGTGCCAGCAGCTTAGGGGCCGGGACGGGACCTAACACTGAAGCTTTCTTT
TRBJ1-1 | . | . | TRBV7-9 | CASSLGRGSNTEAFF | TGTGCCAGCAGCTTAGGCCGGGGTTCGAACACTGAAGCTTTCTTT
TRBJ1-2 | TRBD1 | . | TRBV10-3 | CAISDYRDQGDYGYTF | TGTGCCATCAGTGATTACAGGGACCAGGGGGACTATGGCTACACCTTC
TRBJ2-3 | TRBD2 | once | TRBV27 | CVSSTGTSGLWTDTQYF | TGTGTCAGCAGCACGGGGACTAGCGGACTATGGACAGATACGCAGTATTTT
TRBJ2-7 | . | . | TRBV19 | CASSTYSTSYEQYF | TGTGCCAGTAGTACCTACAGCACCTCATACGAGCAGTACTTC
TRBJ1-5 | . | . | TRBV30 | CAWSAGHGQPQHF | TGTGCCTGGAGTGCAGGGCACGGGCAGCCCCAGCATTTT
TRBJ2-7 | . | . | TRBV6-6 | CASSYLYGTYEQYF | TGTGCCAGCAGTTACTTGTATGGGACCTACGAGCAGTACTTC
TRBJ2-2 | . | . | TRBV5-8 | CASSSTRLNTGELFF | TGTGCCAGCAGCTCTACAAGACTAAACACCGGGGAGCTGTTTTTT
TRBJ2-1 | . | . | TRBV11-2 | CASSFGTYNEQFF | TGTGCCAGCAGCTTCGGGACCTACAATGAGCAGTTCTTC
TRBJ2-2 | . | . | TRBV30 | CAWSVIGTTPEYTGELFF | TGTGCCTGGAGCGTAATAGGTACTACTCCTGAATACACCGGGGAGCTGTTTTTT
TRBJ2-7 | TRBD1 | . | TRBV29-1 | CSVEDTGTGIEQYF | TGCAGCGTTGAAGATACCGGGACAGGGATCGAGCAGTACTTC
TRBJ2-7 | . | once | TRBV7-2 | CASSQKTITYEQYF | TGTGCCAGCAGCCAGAAGACTATCACCTACGAGCAGTACTTC
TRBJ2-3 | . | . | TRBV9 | CASSVGGSVTDTQYF | TGTGCCAGCAGCGTGGGCGGATCTGTCACAGATACGCAGTATTTT
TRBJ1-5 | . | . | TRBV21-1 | CASQLEGQGPPSQHF | TGTGCCAGTCAACTAGAGGGACAGGGACCTCCTTCCCAGCATTTT
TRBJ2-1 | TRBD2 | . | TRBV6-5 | CASSYSRTSGEIWFF | TGTGCCAGCAGTTACTCTAGGACTAGCGGTGAAATATGGTTCTTC
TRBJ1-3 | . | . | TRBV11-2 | CASSLVKAGSGNTIYF | TGTGCCAGCAGCTTAGTGAAGGCCGGGTCTGGAAACACCATATATTTT
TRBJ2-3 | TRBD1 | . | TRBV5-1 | CASRIEQGADTQYF | TGCGCCAGCAGGATCGAACAGGGGGCAGATACGCAGTATTTT
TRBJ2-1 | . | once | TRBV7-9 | CASSSFTDEQFF | TGTGCCAGCAGCTCCTTTACAGATGAGCAGTTCTTC
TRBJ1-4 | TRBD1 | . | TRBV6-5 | CASSYAAGGEKLFF | TGTGCCAGCAGTTACGCGGCAGGGGGTGAAAAACTGTTTTTT
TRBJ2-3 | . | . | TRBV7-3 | CASSFMGSGTDTQYF | TGTGCCAGCAGCTTCATGGGCTCGGGCACAGATACGCAGTATTTT
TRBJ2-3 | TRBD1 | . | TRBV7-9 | CASSPTTGGAVDTQYF | TGTGCCAGCAGCCCGACCACAGGGGGCGCAGTTGATACGCAGTATTTT
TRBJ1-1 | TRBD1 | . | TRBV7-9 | CASSLEGGNTEAFF | TGTGCCAGCAGCTTAGAAGGGGGCAACACTGAAGCTTTCTTT